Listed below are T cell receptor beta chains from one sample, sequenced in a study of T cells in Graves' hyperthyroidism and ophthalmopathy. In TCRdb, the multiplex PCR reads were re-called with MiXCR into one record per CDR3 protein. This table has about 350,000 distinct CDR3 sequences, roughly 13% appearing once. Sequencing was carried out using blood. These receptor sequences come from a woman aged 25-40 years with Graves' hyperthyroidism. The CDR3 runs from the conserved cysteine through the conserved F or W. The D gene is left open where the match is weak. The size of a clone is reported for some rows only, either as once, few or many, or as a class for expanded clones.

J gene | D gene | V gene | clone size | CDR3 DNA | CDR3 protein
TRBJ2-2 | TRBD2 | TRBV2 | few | TGTGCCAGCAGTGGAGGTCTAGCGGGAGGCACCGGGGAGCTGTTTTTT | CASSGGLAGGTGELFF
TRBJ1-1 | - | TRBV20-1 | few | TGCAGTGCTAGAGTGGGGACGGTGAACACTGAAGCTTTCTTT | CSARVGTVNTEAFF
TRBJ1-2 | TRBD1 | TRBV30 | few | TGTGCCTGGAGTGTTCGGCAGGGGGGCGGCTACACCTTC | CAWSVRQGGGYTF
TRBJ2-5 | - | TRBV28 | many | TGTGCCAGCAGTAGAAGGGGGGCGCGGGAGACCCAGTACTTC | CASSRRGARETQYF
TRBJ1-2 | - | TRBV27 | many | TGTGCCAGCAGTTTATCGGTAGGGGGGAGCTACACCTTC | CASSLSVGGSYTF
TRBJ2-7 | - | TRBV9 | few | TGTGCCAGCAGCGTGACCGACTATTGGCTCGAGCAGTACTTC | CASSVTDYWLEQYF
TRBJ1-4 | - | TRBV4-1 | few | TGCGCCAGCAGCCAAGACGGTGGGAACGAAAAACTGTTTTTT | CASSQDGGNEKLFF
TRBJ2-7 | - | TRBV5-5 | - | TGTGCCAGCAGCTCCGGCGCACACCAGTCCTACGAGCAGTACTTC | CASSSGAHQSYEQYF
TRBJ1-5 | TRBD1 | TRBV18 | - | TGTGCCAGCTCACCGAGGACAGGGGCTCCCCTCAATCAGCCCCAGCATTTT | CASSPRTGAPLNQPQHF
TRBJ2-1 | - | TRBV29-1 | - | TGCAGCGTTGGGGTGGACACTTACAATGAGCAGTTCTTC | CSVGVDTYNEQFF
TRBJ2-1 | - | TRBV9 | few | TGTGCCAGCAGCGCCGGAGGTTGGAATGAGCAGTTCTTC | CASSAGGWNEQFF
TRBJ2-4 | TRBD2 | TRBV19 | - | TGTGCCAGTAGTGAGGCGGGACTAGCCAGAAACATTCAGTACTTC | CASSEAGLARNIQYF
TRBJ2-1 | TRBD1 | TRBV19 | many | TGTGCCAGTAGTACCGGGACAGGGGTTTCCGGTGAGCAGTTCTTC | CASSTGTGVSGEQFF
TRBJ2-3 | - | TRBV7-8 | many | TGTGCCAGCAGCTTAGAAAGACCCCCTCGGGCCGGAGATACGCAGTATTTT | CASSLERPPRAGDTQYF
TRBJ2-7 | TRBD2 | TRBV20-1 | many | TGCAGTGCTCACCGACTAGCGGGAGGGCACGAGCAGTACTTC | CSAHRLAGGHEQYF
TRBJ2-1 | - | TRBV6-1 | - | TGTGCCAGCAGCGGAGGCGGGATTCTCAATGAGCAGTTCTTC | CASSGGGILNEQFF
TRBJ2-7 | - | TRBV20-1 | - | TGCAGTGCTAGAGACGCGGGACAGCTCTACGAGCAGTACTTC | CSARDAGQLYEQYF
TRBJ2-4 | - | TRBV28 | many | TGTGCCAGCATGTCCGGAGGAAACATTCAGTACTTC | CASMSGGNIQYF
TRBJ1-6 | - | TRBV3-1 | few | TGTGCCAGCAGCCAAGTAGGAGGTGCTAATTCACCCCTCCACTTT | CASSQVGGANSPLHF
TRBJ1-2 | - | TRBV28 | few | TGTGCCAGCAGTTTAACAGGGACGAGCTACACCTTC | CASSLTGTSYTF
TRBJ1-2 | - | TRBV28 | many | TGTGCCATCAACACAGGGAACTATGGCTACACCTTC | CAINTGNYGYTF
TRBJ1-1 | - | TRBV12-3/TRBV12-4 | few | TGTGCCAGCGCCTTTCAGGGGCTCACTGAAGCTTTCTTT | CASAFQGLTEAFF
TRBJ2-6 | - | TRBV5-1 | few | TGCGCCAGCAGCTTGGGCCCAGAGGCCAACGTCCTGACTTTC | CASSLGPEANVLTF